This TCR beta chain was retrieved from a study of T cell repertoires in cytomegalovirus infection. Study in general: Used in the study were CMV epitopes, some recently identified and HLA-C-restricted, others well-studied and HLA-B-restricted. Overall study results and limits: Cumulative public TCR beta family frequency identified CMV carriers with the relevant HLA. It was HLA-C-restricted CMV-specific TCR beta clonotypes that dominated the response ex vivo.

The CDR3 consists of 14 residues. The germline V and J ends were trimmed by 1 base and 5 bases, with 8 bases remaining between them. Germline values: CDR1 LNHDA, CDR2 SQIVND (reference sequence). TCRdb reanalysed the reads using MiXCR and keeps one entry per CDR3 protein. Of 800,000 to 950,000 distinct CDR3 sequences in the sample, 30% to 35% were seen once. Details on this clonotype: Its antigen remains unidentified.

The genes are TRBV19 and TRBJ2-2; D is undetermined. Sequencing was performed on cultured CD8+ T cells from PBMCs, taken from culture after CMV antigen stimulation. The receptor was derived from a human donor in good health (CMV status not recorded). Some clones in this sample may be carry-over from other donors' samples. The CDR3 region is CASSIGSTTGELFF. The CDR3 DNA reads TGTGCCAGTAGTATAGGAAGTACTACCGGGGAGCTGTTTTTT.